This T cell receptor (beta chain) derives from a study of CD8+CD57+ T cells in acquired aplastic anemia. For CDR3 and TCR beta VDJ profiling, genomic DNA was the template used. TCRdb independently ran MiXCR on the reads; one entry per CDR3 protein. The table has roughly 130,000 distinct CDR3 sequences, about 46% seen once; the top ten hold around 2.5%. Looked up from germline, CDR1 is SNHLY and CDR2 is FYNNEI. V lost 3 bases and J lost 4, with 6 bases in between. This CDR3 has 12 residues. The TCR originated in a human donor in good health, serving as a control. The genes are TRBV2 and TRBJ1-2; the D is unclear. Specimen: sorted CD4+, CD8+, or CD8+CD57+ T cells (not recorded which) from PBMCs. The CDR3 sequence is CASSERSYGYTF. The CDR3 coding sequence is TGTGCCAGCAGTGAGCGTTCCTATGGCTACACCTTC. The whole variable domain, filled in from reference TRBV2 and TRBJ1-2, reads EPEVTQTPSHQVTQMGQEVILRCVPISNHLYFYWYRQILGQKVEFLVSFYNNEISEKSEIFDDQFSVERPDGSNFTLKIRSTKLEDSAMYFCASSERSYGYTFGSGTRLTVV.